The present entry profiles one T cell receptor (beta chain) with its context. Its antigen is as yet unknown. The data stem from a study of post-analysis software for immune sequencing data. The study's findings and limits: Comparison with controls showed significantly lower normalized Chao1 diversity in multiple sclerosis patients. Roughly five TRBV segments were more frequent in patients than controls; TRBV5-6, TRBV5-1 and TRBV20-1 belonged to this group.

Unique molecular identifiers featured in each of the TCR beta cDNA libraries. From the PCR reads, TCRdb called clonotypes with MiXCR, one entry per CDR3 protein. The table shows about 430,000 distinct CDR3 sequences, with 39% occurring only once. Germline loops: CDR1 LGHNA, CDR2 YSLEER. CDR3 size: 13 residues. V gave up 5 bases and J gave up 2 bases, with 9 bases separating them. This chain uses TRBV4-3 with TRBJ1-1, with D uncertain. Sequenced: blood. This clonotype originated in a girl aged 2 to 10 with multiple sclerosis. The CDR3 nucleotides are TGCGCCAGCAGCGAAAAGATAAACACTGAAGCTTTCTTT. Its protein product is CASSEKINTEAFF.